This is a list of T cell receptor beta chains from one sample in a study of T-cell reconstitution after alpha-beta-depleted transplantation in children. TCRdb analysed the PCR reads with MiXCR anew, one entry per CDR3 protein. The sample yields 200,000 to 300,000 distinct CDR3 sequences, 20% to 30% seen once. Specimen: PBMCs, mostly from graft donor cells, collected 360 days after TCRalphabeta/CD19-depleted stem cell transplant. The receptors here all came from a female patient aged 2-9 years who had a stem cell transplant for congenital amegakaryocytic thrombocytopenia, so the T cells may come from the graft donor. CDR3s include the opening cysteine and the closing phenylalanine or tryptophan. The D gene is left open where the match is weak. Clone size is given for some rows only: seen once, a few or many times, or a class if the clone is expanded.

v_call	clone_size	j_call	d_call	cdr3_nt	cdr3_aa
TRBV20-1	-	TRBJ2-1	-	TGCAGTGCTAGGGGGACTCTCACCTACAATGAGCAGTTCTTC	CSARGTLTYNEQFF
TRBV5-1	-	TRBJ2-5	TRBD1	TGCGCCAGCAGCTTGGGGGACAGGGCCTCACAAGAGACCCAGTACTTC	CASSLGDRASQETQYF
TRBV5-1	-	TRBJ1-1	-	TGCGCCACCAGCCCAGACAGAGGATACACTGAAGCTTTCTTT	CATSPDRGYTEAFF
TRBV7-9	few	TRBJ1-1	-	TGTGCCAGCAGCTTTCCGACAGCTTTTGAAGCTTTCTTT	CASSFPTAFEAFF
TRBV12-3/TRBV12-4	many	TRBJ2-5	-	TGTGCCAGCAGTTATGGGGGAGCCGTAGAGACCCAGTACTTC	CASSYGGAVETQYF
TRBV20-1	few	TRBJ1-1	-	TGCAGTGCTAGAGAGGGAAGGGCTTGGACTTTCTTT	CSAREGRAWTFF
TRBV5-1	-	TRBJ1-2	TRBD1	TGCGCCAGCAGCGAACTGGGACAGGGAAGTTTTGGCTACACCTTC	CASSELGQGSFGYTF
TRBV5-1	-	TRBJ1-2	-	TGCGCCAGCAGCCCCCAATGGCAGGCCTATGGCTACACCTTC	CASSPQWQAYGYTF
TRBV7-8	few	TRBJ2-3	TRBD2	TGTGCCAGCAGCTTAGACCTAGCGGGAGAGGTTAGGTATTTT	CASSLDLAGEVRYF
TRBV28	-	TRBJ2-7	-	TGTGCCAGCAGACCTTGGGGACCTCATACCTACGAGCAGTACTTC	CASRPWGPHTYEQYF
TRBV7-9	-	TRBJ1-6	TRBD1	TGTGCCAGCAGCGCTGGGACAGGTGATAATTCACCCCTCCACTTT	CASSAGTGDNSPLHF
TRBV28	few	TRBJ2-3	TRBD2	TGTGCCAGCAGTCCGCCCGGGACTATCGCAGATACGCAGTATTTT	CASSPPGTIADTQYF